This T cell receptor (beta chain) was sequenced in a study of T cell responses to AZD1222 COVID-19 vaccine (dated by TCRdb to about 2021). Looking at the study overall: Because spike-specific TCR depth and breadth did not differ between the two schedules, AZD1222 recipients who got a second dose at roughly 4 weeks were pooled with those who got a second dose at roughly 12 weeks. A total of 230 to 250 trial participants underwent TCR sequencing, of whom about 200 had received two doses of AZD1222 and some 25 had received two doses of the MenACWY control vaccine. Trial participants were enrolled into age subgroups of 18-55, 56-69 and 70-plus years, which contained about 150, 28 and 57 TCR-sequenced participants, respectively.

This specimen's time point label, interpreted: baseline before first vaccination. The vaccinee samples were drawn from two UK trials, COV001 and COV002, one of which was a single-blind randomized controlled phase 2/3 trial testing AZD1222 (ChAdOx1 nCoV-19) in healthy adults. For TCRbeta chain sequencing, PBMC samples were collected from trial participants at day 0 and at day 28 after the second dose. About this clone itself: Its antigen is still unknown. No base quality information exists; no much larger clone differs at one position.

The CDR3 regions of human TCRbeta chains were analyzed by immunosequencing. Per the source publication's procedure: TCRs in the repertoires were compared against a reference library of SARS-CoV-2-specific TCRs that had been generated with the MIRA antigen-specificity platform. Breadth meant the fraction of unique TCRs that were SARS-CoV-2-associated, whereas depth meant the fraction of total T cells that were SARS-CoV-2-associated. Using the MIRA data, every spike-specific TCR was mapped to the spike region that the TCR reacted to and assigned to either a CD4 or a CD8 class. Log10-transformed breadth and depth values were compared by one-way ANOVA with Sidak's multiple comparisons tests. TCRdb limited this immuneACCESS table to in-frame rearrangements with V and J called. A share of clones is missing; checked studies link under half to unresolved V genes, and the rest is unexplained. V and J calls and clone size follow that table, whereas D and trimming were derived from the DNA. The sample yields fewer than 200,000 clones; 85% to 95% were counted once. The ten biggest clones cover more than 9% of the sample.

Beyond this particular receptor, the publication reports: A significant rise in spike-specific TCR breadth and depth was observed after two AZD1222 doses relative to day 0 and relative to MenACWY recipients. Reportedly, close to half of the unique spike-specific TCRs recognized epitopes lying outside the regions that are mutated in the B.1.351 and B.1.1.7 variants. In the small 56-69-year group, the increase in depth fell short of significance, most likely because of low power. Only five to seven AZD1222 recipients were SARS-CoV-2 seropositive at baseline, limiting conclusions about previously exposed vaccinees. Because no day 14 peak-response samples were available, repertoires were characterized only after the peak T cell response. Participants were mostly white British and included more females than males, and it was suggested by the authors that clonal diversity may have been underestimated. The whole spike protein was spanned by vaccine-associated CD4 TCRs, and dominant responses were seen in regions 160-218 and 743-854.

The trim is 6 bases for V and 6 bases for J, with a gap of 14 bases between the germline ends. The CDR3 runs 14 residues from the cysteine to the phenylalanine. Just CDR3 DNA is preserved here, 42 bases in frame from base 1. The germline V gene (reference sequence) specifies LGHDT as CDR1 and YNNKEL as CDR2. The starting material was peripheral blood, obtained on day 0 of AZD1222 vaccination. The chain links TRBV3-1 (or the pseudogene TRBV3-2) with TRBJ2-2; TRBD1 might be the D gene, on 6 matching bases. The source of this sequence is an adult in good health. The nucleotide sequence reads as follows: TGTGCCAGCAGACCGACAGGAGGTCCCGGGGAGCTGTTTTTT. Its protein product is CASRPTGGPGELFF.